The source of this T cell receptor beta chain is a study of cytomegalovirus exposure and HLA in healthy donors. While the first cohort had 650 to 850 subjects, the donors belonged to the separate validation cohort of fewer than 150 subjects. Details on this clone: What it binds is unknown.

Per germline, CDR1 SGDLS and CDR2 YYNGEE. The CDR3 is made up of 15 amino acids. V dropped 4 bases and J dropped 3; count of bases not matched to a gene: 10. Clones were read by immunoSEQ multiplex PCR, and TCRdb kept only the in-frame ones, dropping some. Here the sample spans some 240,000 clones, roughly 85% being singletons. The study's findings and limits: Specificity of three CMV-associated chains for CMV antigens was verified in vitro.

The J gene is TRBJ2-7, the V gene TRBV9, with 7 bases identical to TRBD1. Sequenced: PBMCs. The sequence derives from a woman younger than 30 in good health and CMV-seronegative. DNA of the CDR3: TGTGCCAGCAGCCTAGGATCGACAGGGCGCTACGAGCAGTACTTC. It encodes CASSLGSTGRYEQYF.